The rows below give T cell receptor beta chains drawn from one sample of a study of naive and memory T cell subsets. TCRdb itself ran the UMI-ligation and nested PCR reads through MiXCR, one entry per CDR3 protein. Of some 150,000 distinct CDR3 sequences in the sample, about 17% were seen once. What was sequenced was naive CD4+ T cells from blood. The receptors derive from a human donor in good health. CDR3s include the opening cysteine and the closing phenylalanine or tryptophan. The D gene is left open where the match is weak. Some rows mark clone size as missing; the rest say once, few, many or name a class of expanded clone.

TRBJ2-7,TRBD1,TRBV5-1,many,CASSLGGSSYEQYF,TGTGCCAGCAGCCTAGGGGGCTCGTCCTACGAGCAGTACTTC
TRBJ2-4,TRBD1,TRBV29-1,many,CSGGQGNAIQYF,TGCAGCGGCGGACAGGGTAATGCCATTCAGTACTTC
TRBJ2-3,TRBD2,TRBV4-1,few,CASSRRASREGGTDTQYF,TGCGCCAGCAGCCGACGGGCCTCGCGGGAGGGCGGCACAGATACGCAGTATTTT
TRBJ1-1,.,TRBV10-3,few,CAISESFKGQRNTEAFF,TGTGCCATCAGTGAGTCGTTTAAGGGACAAAGGAACACTGAAGCTTTCTTT
TRBJ2-3,.,TRBV6-5,few,CASKSTGATDTQYF,TGTGCCAGCAAAAGTACGGGAGCTACAGATACGCAGTATTTT
TRBJ2-7,.,TRBV7-8,few,CASSLLGSSAEQYF,TGTGCCAGCAGCTTACTCGGGAGCTCGGCCGAGCAGTACTTC
TRBJ1-4,.,TRBV20-1,.,CSAKPATNEKLFF,TGCAGTGCTAAACCAGCAACTAATGAAAAACTGTTTTTT
TRBJ2-7,.,TRBV20-1,.,CSAAAPPEYEQYF,TGCAGTGCCGCGGCACCGCCCGAATACGAGCAGTACTTC
TRBJ1-2,.,TRBV29-1,few,CSVGRGERVYTF,TGCAGCGTTGGAAGGGGTGAAAGGGTCTACACCTTC
TRBJ2-7,.,TRBV6-5,.,CASSRYLGPYEQYF,TGTGCCAGCAGTAGGTACCTTGGTCCTTACGAGCAGTACTTC
TRBJ2-4,TRBD1,TRBV6-2/TRBV6-3,few,CASSLGTGQMFGAKNIQYF,TGTGCCAGCAGTCTTGGGACAGGGCAAATGTTCGGGGCCAAAAACATTCAGTACTTC
TRBJ2-3,.,TRBV7-2,many,CASSLARRGTDTQYF,TGTGCCAGCAGCTTAGCGCGTCGGGGCACAGATACGCAGTATTTT
TRBJ1-2,.,TRBV10-3,few,CAIKPGASHYGYTF,TGTGCCATCAAACCGGGGGCCTCGCACTATGGCTACACCTTC
TRBJ2-1,.,TRBV3-1,few,CASSPPGSYNEQFF,TGTGCCAGCAGCCCGCCCGGCTCCTACAATGAGCAGTTCTTC
TRBJ2-1,TRBD1,TRBV6-2/TRBV6-3,.,CASSRDRGDSYNEQFF,TGTGCCAGCAGTAGGGACAGGGGGGACTCCTACAATGAGCAGTTCTTC
TRBJ1-4,.,TRBV12-3/TRBV12-4,.,CASKPGSTNEKLFF,TGTGCCAGCAAACCAGGGTCCACTAATGAAAAACTGTTTTTT
TRBJ2-7,.,TRBV5-5,few,CASSGAVSSSYEQYF,TGTGCCAGCAGCGGAGCGGTCTCGAGCTCCTACGAGCAGTACTTC
TRBJ2-2,TRBD2,TRBV7-2,.,CASSLLGTTNTGELFF,TGTGCCAGCAGCTTACTTGGGACTACGAACACCGGGGAGCTGTTTTTT
TRBJ2-1,.,TRBV12-3/TRBV12-4,.,CASSPQYNEQFF,TGTGCCAGCAGTCCCCAGTACAATGAGCAGTTCTTC